One sample yielded the 9 T cell receptor beta chains listed below, sequenced in a study of Graves' ophthalmopathy and Graves' hyperthyroidism. For repertoire sequencing, the TCR beta CDR3 regions were amplified from RNA transcripts. After a first-round RT-PCR with HTBI primers, a second-round multiplex PCR was run. TCRdb re-analysed the multiplex PCR reads in MiXCR, keeping a single row per CDR3 protein. Here the sample spans 600,000 to 650,000 distinct CDR3 sequences, roughly 20% being singletons. Sequenced: peripheral blood. These receptors all come from a young woman with stable Graves' hyperthyroidism. Some clones in this sample may be carry-over from other donors' samples.

V and J are TRBV12-3 or TRBV12-4 and TRBJ2-7; 9 bases align to TRBD1. Losses at the gene ends were 5 bases for V and 0 bases for J; bases not matched to a gene: 8. The CDR3 totals 16 residues. The CDR3, as DNA: TGTGCCAGCAGTCAGCGGGACAGGGACCTCTCCTACGAGCAGTACTTC. This codes for CASSQRDRDLSYEQYF.

This clonotype was seen repeatedly, ten times or more. The chain is built from TRBV29-1 and TRBJ2-5; a weak D match, TRBD2 (6 bases). The V and J ends lost 7 bases and 2 bases respectively, with 11 bases between them. This CDR3 has 12 residues. Looked up from germline, CDR1 is SQVTM and CDR2 is ANQGSEA. CDR3 amino acids: CSAGLSQETQYF. The DNA of the CDR3 is TGCAGCGCCGGACTATCACAAGAGACCCAGTACTTC.

This clonotype has a count of ten or more. The chain joins TRBV12-3 or TRBV12-4 to TRBJ2-5; D gene unclear. The CDR3 spans 16 residues. V was pared by 1 base and J by 0 bases, with 12 bases between. In DNA form, the CDR3 reads TGTGCCAGCAGTTTAGTCCTTGGGCAGTACCAAGAGACCCAGTACTTC. This encodes CASSLVLGQYQETQYF.

The rearrangement links TRBV20-1 to TRBJ2-7, with 9 nucleotides matching TRBD1. The CDR3 length is 15 residues. The germline CDR1 and CDR2 sequences are DFQATT and SNEGSKA (reference sequence). V lost 6 bases to trimming and J lost 5 bases; unmatched junction nucleotides: 14. CDR3 DNA sequence: TGCAGTGCCAGAAGACCGGGACAGGGTATTCACGAGCAGTACTTC. It translates to CSARRPGQGIHEQYF.

The sample holds many counts of this clonotype. This rearrangement joins TRBV7-9 to TRBJ1-2, with 9 bases matching TRBD1. The germline gives CDR1 SEHNR, CDR2 FQNEAQ (reference sequence). Trimming took 5 bases from V and 6 from J; bases not matched to a gene: 10. The CDR3 loop spans 15 amino acids. As DNA, the CDR3 is TGTGCCAGCAGCACCCCGGGACAGGGTTTTCATGGCTACACCTTC. Encoded protein: CASSTPGQGFHGYTF.

This clonotype was seen ten or more times. The rearrangement uses TRBV7-9 and TRBJ2-7, with unresolved D. In germline, CDR1 is SEHNR, CDR2 FQNEAQ (reference sequence). The CDR3 runs to 15 residues. Trimming left V 1 base short and J 1 base short, with 11 bases between. Here the CDR3 DNA reads TGTGCCAGCAGCTTAGGTCCTAATCCTTCCTACGAGCAGTACTTC. Amino acids: CASSLGPNPSYEQYF.

The J gene is TRBJ1-1, the V gene TRBV12-3 or TRBV12-4; D is ambiguous. This CDR3 is 12 amino acids long. V lost 6 bases, J lost 10 bases, and 15 bases lay in between. The CDR3 protein is CASRANEGRAFF. CDR3 sequence (DNA): TGTGCCAGCAGAGCGAATGAAGGAAGAGCTTTCTTT.

This clonotype was detected many times. The V gene is TRBV28, the J gene TRBJ2-5, with 8 bases lining up with TRBD2. Germline V gene sequence: CDR1 MDHEN, CDR2 SYDVKM. CDR3 length equals 14 residues. The junction had 4 bases not matched to a gene; V was cut back by 3 bases and J by 4 bases. As DNA, the CDR3 is TGTGCCAGCAGTTTCCGGGGGGGCCGAGAGACCCAGTACTTC. Protein product: CASSFRGGRETQYF.

This clonotype was seen repeatedly, ten times or more. The rearrangement joins TRBV28 to TRBJ1-3; 8 bases map to TRBD1. Germline values: CDR1 MDHEN, CDR2 SYDVKM. Unmatched junction bases numbered 0, after V lost 6 bases and J lost 2 bases. The CDR3 extends over 13 amino acids. CDR3 bases: TGTGCCAGCAGACAGGGGGCTGGAAACACCATATATTTT. It codes for CASRQGAGNTIYF.